Listed here are 23 T cell receptor beta chains from one sample, sequenced in a study of blood T cell repertoires in COVID-19. Assay used: immunoSEQ multiplex PCR; TCRdb lists only in-frame clones, some missing. The sample carries under 200,000 clones, roughly 86% recorded once. The specimen sequenced was peripheral blood. These receptors were taken from a woman older than 75 with COVID-19, enrolled during active disease.

With respect to this clone: Other DNA sequences in the sample encode the same CDR3. The chain recombines TRBV3-1 (or the pseudogene TRBV3-2) with TRBJ2-5, with TRBD2 identical over 9 bases. CDR1 and CDR2 (germline): LGHDT, YNNKEL (reference sequence). Germline trimming cut 0 bases from V and 1 base from J; bases unmatched to any gene: 3. This CDR3 has 16 residues. For the CDR3, the DNA is TGTGCCAGCAGCCAAGACCGACTAGCGGCCCAAGAGACCCAGTACTTC. It encodes CASSQDRLAAQETQYF.

This sequence joins TRBV5-1 and TRBJ2-7, with 9 bases matching TRBD1. This CDR3 comprises 15 residues. V shed 2 bases and J 3 bases; nucleotides not matched to a gene: 6. Per the germline V gene, CDR1 is SGHRS and CDR2 is YFSETQ. The CDR3 reads CASSFYPGQGYEQYF. The CDR3 DNA reads as TGCGCCAGCAGCTTTTATCCGGGACAGGGCTACGAGCAGTACTTC.

The chain couples TRBV28 to TRBJ2-6; no firm D call. The V gene lost 5 bases and the J gene lost 1 base, with 12 bases spanning the gap. The CDR3 runs 16 residues. The germline gives CDR1 MDHEN, CDR2 SYDVKM. The CDR3 nucleotides read TGTGCCAGCAGTGCGCCCGGTGTTTCTGGGGCCAACGTCCTGACTTTC. It translates to CASSAPGVSGANVLTF.

This chain connects TRBV11-2 to TRBJ1-3; D gene unclear. The CDR3 spans 16 residues. The germline CDR1 and CDR2 sequences are SGHAT and FQNNGV. Trimming shortened V by 4 bases and J by 0 bases, and 13 bases separated the two germline ends. CDR3 DNA sequence: TGTGCCAGCAGCTCCAACGGAGCGAGCTCTGGAAACACCATATATTTT. It translates to CASSSNGASSGNTIYF.

The CDR3 DNA reads as TGTGCCAGCAGCCCAGGGGGCTTGGACTATGGCTACACCTTC. This codes for CASSPGGLDYGYTF. This chain uses TRBV4-2 with TRBJ1-2, with TRBD1 matching over 8 bases. The germline V gene encodes CDR1 LGHNA and CDR2 YNFKEQ. V gave up 4 bases and J gave up 3 bases; unmatched junction bases: 4. The CDR3 covers 14 residues.

This clone appeared a single time. V gene TRBV4-2 combines with J gene TRBJ1-5; perhaps TRBD1 as D (5 bases). This CDR3 has 15 residues. Trimming cost V 0 bases and J 5 bases, with 11 bases left between them. CDR1 LGHNA and CDR2 YNFKEQ come from the germline V gene. The CDR3 loop is CASSQDVQVYQPQHF. The CDR3 coding sequence is TGTGCCAGCAGCCAAGATGTACAGGTTTATCAGCCCCAGCATTTT.

The chain links TRBV7-2 to TRBJ1-2, with D possibly TRBD1 on 5 matching bases. The CDR3 totals 16 residues. Germline V gives CDR1 SGHTA, CDR2 FQGNSA. The V and J ends lost 2 bases and 4 bases respectively, with 17 bases between them. The CDR3 here is CASSLSNRDGGYGYTF. The CDR3 DNA sequence: TGTGCCAGCAGCTTATCTAACCGGGACGGGGGCTATGGCTACACCTTC.

J is TRBJ2-7 and V is TRBV27; 13 bases match TRBD2. Germline V gene sequence: CDR1 MNHEY, CDR2 SMNVEV (reference sequence). The V and J ends lost 5 bases and 4 bases, in that order; junction bases with no gene match: 5. The CDR3 covers 15 residues. The CDR3 coding sequence is TGTGCCAGCAGTCCCGGGACTAGCGGGATGTACGAGCAGTACTTC. As protein: CASSPGTSGMYEQYF.

This clone occurred a few times. CDR3 sequence (DNA): TGTGCCAGCAGTGACGGCCGGGACAGAATTTACACCGGGGAGCTGTTTTTT. This sequence encodes CASSDGRDRIYTGELFF. The chain recombines TRBV6-1 with TRBJ2-2, with 7 bases fitting TRBD1. V shed 3 bases, J shed 3 bases, and the junction held 10 bases outside the gene matches. The CDR3 is 17 residues long. Germline CDR1 MNHNS, CDR2 SASEGT.

This chain connects TRBV2 to TRBJ2-3; D call uncertain. V was shortened by 7 bases and J by 2 bases, with 4 bases between the two germline ends. This CDR3 contains 11 residues. The germline V gene has CDR1 SNHLY and CDR2 FYNNEI. This CDR3 reads CASMATDTQYF. The CDR3 DNA is TGTGCCAGCATGGCCACAGATACGCAGTATTTT. The whole variable domain, remainder taken from reference TRBV2 and TRBJ2-3, is EPEVTQTPSHQVTQMGQEVILRCVPISNHLYFYWYRQILGQKVEFLVSFYNNEISEKSEIFDDQFSVERPDGSNFTLKIRSTKLEDSAMYFCASMATDTQYFGPGTRLTVL.

The chain combines TRBV19 with TRBJ2-2; weak D call: TRBD2 (6 bases). The germline gives CDR1 LNHDA, CDR2 SQIVND (reference sequence). The length of the CDR3 is 14 residues. V dropped 6 bases and J dropped 5 bases, with 13 bases sitting between them. The CDR3 DNA reads TGTGCCAGTAGCTCGGCCGCGGGGACCGGGGAGCTGTTTTTT. Its protein is CASSSAAGTGELFF.

CDR3 nucleotides: TGTGCCAGCAGTGAAAGGACTTCCACCGGGGAGCTGTTTTTT. Its protein product is CASSERTSTGELFF. V is TRBV2 and J is TRBJ2-2; the D gene is possibly TRBD2 (5 bases). The CDR3 covers 14 residues. V lost 2 bases and J lost 4, with 8 bases in between. Germline CDR1 reads SNHLY; CDR2 reads FYNNEI.

This clone was found a few times. The chain carries TRBV28 and TRBJ1-1; D gene ambiguous. Trimming shortened V by 3 bases and J by 2 bases, and 19 bases separated the two germline ends. The CDR3 has 17 amino acids. Germline V gives CDR1 MDHEN, CDR2 SYDVKM. This chain's CDR3 is CASSFPLRAPDNTEAFF. The CDR3 region has the DNA TGTGCCAGCAGTTTCCCCCTGAGGGCCCCAGATAACACTGAAGCTTTCTTT.

The chain carries TRBV19 and TRBJ2-3, with TRBD2 identical over 7 bases. The ends lost 10 bases at V and 1 base at J; junction bases unmatched: 8. The CDR3 runs 14 residues. Germline CDR1 reads LNHDA; CDR2 reads SQIVND (reference sequence). The CDR3 protein is CATNRGSGTDTQYF. Here the CDR3 DNA reads TGTGCCACGAATCGCGGGAGTGGCACAGATACGCAGTATTTT.

The rearrangement joins TRBV9 to TRBJ2-7; 7 positions agree with TRBD2. Germline V gene sequence: CDR1 SGDLS, CDR2 YYNGEE. The CDR3 has 15 residues. Trimming removed 0 bases from V and 1 base from J; junction bases left unmatched: 4. CDR3 loop: CASSVGGRGSYEQYF. CDR3 coding DNA: TGTGCCAGCAGCGTAGGCGGGAGAGGGTCCTACGAGCAGTACTTC.

The chain joins TRBV19 to TRBJ2-1, with 10 bases fitting TRBD2. Germline CDR1 is LNHDA and CDR2 is SQIVND (reference sequence). The CDR3 totals 14 residues. Trimming removed 3 bases from V and 6 bases from J; junction bases left unmatched: 2. CDR3 loop: CASSIGTSANEQFF. CDR3 bases: TGTGCCAGTAGTATCGGGACTAGCGCCAATGAGCAGTTCTTC.

The chain is built from TRBV4-3 and TRBJ1-2; no clear D gene. The CDR3 contains 13 residues. Trimming pared 5 bases from V and 2 bases from J, leaving 9 bases between. Germline V gene lookup returns CDR1 LGHNA and CDR2 YSLEER. The CDR3 loop reads CASSTSRNYGYTF. The CDR3 region has the DNA TGCGCCAGCAGCACGTCCAGGAACTATGGCTACACCTTC.

This clone has just one count. In DNA, the CDR3 is TGCAGCGTTGATCGGGACAGGGGGCGAGCTTTCTTT. Protein sequence: CSVDRDRGRAFF. The rearrangement links TRBV29-1 to TRBJ1-1, with TRBD1 matching over 12 bases. Germline V gives CDR1 SQVTM, CDR2 ANQGSEA. This CDR3 is 12 amino acids long. The V segment lost 3 bases and the J segment 10 bases; nucleotides outside the gene matches: 3. Complete variable domain (other parts from reference TRBV29-1 and TRBJ1-1): SAVISQKPSRDICQRGTSLTIQCQVDSQVTMMFWYRQQPGQSLTLIATANQGSEATYESGFVIDKFPISRPNLTFSTLTVSNMSPEDSSIYLCSVDRDRGRAFFGQGTRLTVV.

This rearrangement joins TRBV4-3 to TRBJ2-6; a weak D match, TRBD2 (7 bases). Looked up from germline, CDR1 is LGHNA and CDR2 is YSLEER. The CDR3 has 16 amino acids. The ends were cut back, 4 bases at V and 3 bases at J, with 13 bases in the middle. The CDR3: CASSLGGGFGANVLTF. The DNA for the CDR3 is TGCGCCAGCAGCCTGGGCGGGGGCTTTGGGGCCAACGTCCTGACTTTC.

The V gene is TRBV11-1, the J gene TRBJ2-7, with 7 positions matching TRBD1. Trimming took 1 base from V and 1 from J; bases not matched to a gene: 7. The V gene's germline CDR1 is SGHAT and CDR2 FQDESV (reference sequence). CDR3 size: 16 residues. CDR3 sequence: CASSLGRDRTSYEQYF. The CDR3, as DNA: TGTGCCAGCAGCTTAGGCCGGGACAGAACATCCTACGAGCAGTACTTC.

V and J are TRBV5-1 and TRBJ1-3; no reliable D call. Germline V lookup: CDR1 SGHRS, CDR2 YFSETQ. Between the trimmed V and J ends, which lost 4 bases and 0 bases, there was a span of 11 bases. The CDR3 is 15 amino acids. The CDR3 reads CASSTTGYSGNTIYF. The CDR3 DNA follows: TGCGCCAGCAGCACCACGGGGTACTCTGGAAACACCATATATTTT.

V is TRBV5-1 and J is TRBJ1-4, with 7 positions matching TRBD1. J gave up 4 bases and V 4 bases, and 7 bases lay outside the gene matches. CDR3 size: 15 residues. Germline V gene lookup returns CDR1 SGHRS and CDR2 YFSETQ. This chain's CDR3 is CASSQGTVHNEKLFF. DNA for the CDR3: TGCGCCAGCAGCCAGGGGACAGTACATAATGAAAAACTGTTTTTT.

The chain carries TRBV28 and TRBJ2-1; 7 bases are a match to TRBD1. The V and J ends lost 6 bases and 1 base, in that order; junction bases with no gene match: 9. The germline V gene encodes CDR1 MDHEN and CDR2 SYDVKM. The CDR3 loop spans 16 amino acids. The CDR3 protein is CASSTSGTVSYNEQFF. The CDR3 DNA follows: TGTGCCAGCAGCACCTCCGGGACAGTATCCTACAATGAGCAGTTCTTC.